This T cell receptor beta chain was identified in a study of immune characterization of retroperitoneal liposarcoma. Germline loops: CDR1 MNHNS, CDR2 SASEGT. The CDR3 is 11 amino acids. With 9 bases removed from V and 0 bases from J, the gap between germline ends came to 6 bases. Relative to its sample, this clonotype is medium-sized. MiXCR, applied by TCRdb to the PCR reads, yields one record per CDR3 protein. The sample includes about 10,000 distinct CDR3 sequences, 28% seen only once; the top ten take 8.5%. J is TRBJ2-7 and V is TRBV6-1; no clear D. This TCR was recovered from a female donor with retroperitoneal liposarcoma. The sample consisted of tumor tissue. The chain's CDR3 is CASGSSYEQYF. The CDR3 region has the DNA TGTGCCAGTGGAAGCTCCTACGAGCAGTACTTC.